This record looks at one TCR beta chain sequence and its context. The antigen is not known. TCRalpha and TCRbeta libraries used 5'RACE with constant-segment primers and UMIs. TCRdb ran MiXCR on the 5' RACE reads and lists one entry per CDR3 protein. Of 50,000 or so distinct CDR3 sequences in the sample, 9.3% are singletons; the top ten hold 10% to 15%. With 4 bases clipped from V and 7 bases from J, the junction kept 6 bases outside the gene matches. CDR1 and CDR2 from the germline V gene are SGHNT and YYREEE (reference sequence). The CDR3 is 15 residues long. The data derive from a study of T-cell memory formation after mild COVID-19. Study-wide results and caveats: SARS-CoV-2 specificity of second-wave clones peaking day 37 was unconfirmed.

The chain employs TRBV5-4 and TRBJ2-1; TRBD1 aligns across 12 bases. Input material: PBMCs or a T cell subset sorted from them (not recorded which). The TCR originated in an adult woman who had mild COVID-19 (a few samples of this study predate the infection). Cell type and time point are not known. CDR3 DNA sequence: TGTGCCAGCAGCCCTCCGGGACAGGGGGCAAATGAGCAGTTCTTC. It codes for CASSPPGQGANEQFF. The complete variable domain, with remaining parts taken from reference TRBV5-4 and TRBJ2-1, reads ETGVTQSPTHLIKTRGQQVTLRCSSQSGHNTVSWYQQALGQGPQFIFQYYREEENGRGNFPPRFSGLQFPNYSSELNVNALELDDSALYLCASSPPGQGANEQFFGPGTRLTVL.